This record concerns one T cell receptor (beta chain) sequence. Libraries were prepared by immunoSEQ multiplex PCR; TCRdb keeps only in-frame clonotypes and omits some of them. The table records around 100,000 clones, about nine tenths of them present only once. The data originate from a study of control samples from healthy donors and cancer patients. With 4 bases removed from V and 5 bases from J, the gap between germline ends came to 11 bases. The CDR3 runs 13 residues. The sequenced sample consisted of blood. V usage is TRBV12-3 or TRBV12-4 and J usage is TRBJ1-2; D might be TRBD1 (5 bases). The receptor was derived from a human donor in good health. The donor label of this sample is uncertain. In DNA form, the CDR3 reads TGTGCCAGCAGTTGGGACCTCTCTTATGGCTACACCTTC. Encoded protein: CASSWDLSYGYTF.